What follows describes a single TCR beta chain. Its recognized antigen is unknown. The sample holds no much larger clone one base away, and base qualities are not on file. CD8 naive samples were obtained by positive selection for CCR7 among CD45RO-negative cells, yielding a CD45RA+CCR7+ population from which TemRA cells were excluded. Healthy HIV-negative adults with no recently reported acute infections or vaccinations were included as donors. Only Caucasian adults living in Nashville, Tennessee, USA were represented among the donors. Blood was collected by leukapheresis, and PBMCs were isolated by Ficoll-Histopaque density gradient centrifugation and then cryopreserved in liquid nitrogen vapor phase. Analytical flow cytometry was used to check the purity and quantity of every magnetically sorted T cell population. From each sorted fraction, genomic DNA was isolated and quantified by UV absorbance on a Nanodrop 2000c.

The record originates from a study of shared clonotypes between healthy human individuals (dated by TCRdb to 2018 to 2021). Regarding the research as a whole: The cohort comprised a couple of women and three men aged 18 to 49 years. For each donor, CD4 naive and CD4 memory were each given three plates, CD8 naive was given two plates, and CD8 memory was given one plate. The study deeply sequenced blood TCR repertoires of several healthy adults to estimate repertoire size and the extent of clonotype sharing between individuals. Different laboratories and diverse techniques were used to prepare libraries and sequence TCR repertoires, to increase sequencing depth and limit assay-specific biases. Leukapheresis yielded between about 0.94 and 9.5 billion PBMCs per donor.

V loses 5 bases at its end and J loses 2 bases; junction bases beyond the gene matches: 5. Taken from the germline V gene, the CDR1 and CDR2 loops are MDHEN and SYDVKM. The CDR3 goes from the cysteine to the phenylalanine over 16 residues. The kept DNA is CDR3 alone, 48 bases in frame from the first base. Broad study findings and their caveats: Larger estimated clonotype richness was generally found for naive subsets than for memory subsets. Only blood was sampled, and tissue TCR repertoires likely differ from those in blood. Compared with non-shared clonotypes, clonotypes shared by all four sorted-subset donors had higher generation probabilities. Even with the large sequencing depth, rarefaction of the sorted-subset datasets indicated that sequencing was incomplete. Roughly 5.2% of naive CD4, approximately 3.7% of naive CD8, about 2.5% of memory CD4, and 0.4% of memory CD8 clonotypes were shared across several donors. The small number of donors limited the genetic and exposure-history diversity represented. Pairwise subsampling indicated that sequencing depth was expected to affect the degree of clonotype sharing among donors.

Using the deep immunoSEQ assay, multiplex PCR amplified TCR CDR3 regions from genomic DNA. For each cell subset, the extracted genomic DNA was distributed evenly across all wells of several immunoSEQ 96-well plates, and each plate served as one replicate. For sorted subsets, about 200 ng genomic DNA, equal to tens of thousands of T cell genomes, was loaded into each replicate PCR. Purified libraries were measured with a Qubit 3.0 fluorometer, size-checked on a Bioanalyzer 2100, and measured again with the KAPA Library Quantification kit. Each immunoSEQ 96-well plate was sequenced on its own single-read 150-cycle Illumina NextSeq 550 flow cell. Processing in the source paper ran as follows. Because only junctional sequences without quality scores were contained in the immunoSEQ output, filtering matching that applied to full-length reads could not be performed. To assign V/J genes and CDR3, sequences were annotated against IMGT germline references using PyIR, a Python wrapper for IgBLAST v1.9. Any read was removed if the V/J assignment was weak (E-value above 1e-6), the CDR3 was missing, or the read contained stop codons, out-of-frame junctions, or ambiguous translated residues. V3J clonotypes were defined by identical inferred V gene, J gene, and CDR3 amino acid sequence. To compute the percentage overlap between repertoires, the number of shared unique clonotypes was divided by the size of the smaller repertoire. Three approaches were used to assess repertoire richness: RTK rarefaction, the Chao1 estimator, and Recon v2.1 estimates of unobserved clonotypes. For all TCRbeta clonotypes obtained by the gDNA method from a few donors, generation probabilities were computed with OLGA. Not all clones reach the TCRdb copy of this immuneACCESS table, which keeps in-frame sequences only. Checked studies attribute under half of the gap to unresolved V genes and leave the rest unexplained. D and trimming come from the DNA, and the V and J calls and clone size come from that table. The sample profile shows roughly 1,800,000 clones; roughly 94% of them were found once. Of the sample, 1.2% falls within the top ten clones.

Sequencing was done on a sample of naive CD8+ T cells sorted from blood. Interpreted using the paper, the cell subset or site label stands for: CD45RA+CCR7+. The sequence derives from a man between 18 and 29 years old in good health. Recombination joined TRBV28 with TRBJ2-1; TRBD2 lines up with 11 middle nucleotides. The CDR3 region has the sequence CASSLDSGGAYNEQFF. In nucleotide form, the sequence is TGTGCCAGCAGTCTAGATAGCGGGGGGGCCTACAATGAGCAGTTCTTC.